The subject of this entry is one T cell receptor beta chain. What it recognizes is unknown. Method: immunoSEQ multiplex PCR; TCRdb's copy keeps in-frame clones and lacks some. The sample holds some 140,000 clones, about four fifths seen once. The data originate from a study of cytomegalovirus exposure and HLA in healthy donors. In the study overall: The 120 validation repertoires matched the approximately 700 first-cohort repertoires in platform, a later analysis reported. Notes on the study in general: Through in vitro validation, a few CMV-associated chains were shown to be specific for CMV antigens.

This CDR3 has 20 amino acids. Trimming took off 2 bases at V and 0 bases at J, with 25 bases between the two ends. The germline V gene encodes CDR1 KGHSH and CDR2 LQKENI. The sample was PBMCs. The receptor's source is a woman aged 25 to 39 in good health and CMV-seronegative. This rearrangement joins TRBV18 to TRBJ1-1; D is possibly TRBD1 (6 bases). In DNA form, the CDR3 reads TGTGCCAGCTCACCATGGCCTCTGCCGCAGGGGCATGCTATGAACACTGAAGCTTTCTTT. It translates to CASSPWPLPQGHAMNTEAFF.